This TCR beta chain was profiled in a study of blood T cell repertoires in COVID-19. In the case of this clone: Other DNA sequences from this sample encode an identical CDR3 as well.

Germline V gene lookup returns CDR1 SGDLS and CDR2 YYNGEE. The CDR3 has 16 amino acids. The V gene end was trimmed by 2 bases and the J gene end by 2 bases; junction bases not matched to a gene: 6. The protocol was immunoSEQ multiplex PCR, while the TCRdb copy is restricted to in-frame clones and leaves out a portion. Here the sample spans around 94,000 clones, around four fifths being singletons. The sequenced material came from peripheral blood. This receptor was obtained from a man aged 60 to 69 with active or convalescent COVID-19. The chain uses TRBV9 and TRBJ1-4, with 7 bases aligning to TRBD1. CDR3 in DNA: TGTGCCAGCAGCGTCGCTACAGGGGCCACTAATGAAAAACTGTTTTTT. This codes for CASSVATGATNEKLFF.